This T cell receptor (beta chain) was sequenced for a study of shared clonotypes between healthy human individuals. Regarding the study as a whole: In having few donors, the study represented limited genetic and exposure-history diversity. Naive subsets tended to show greater estimated richness than memory subsets. The sole specimen, blood, was sampled, and tissue repertoires likely differ.

Naive CD8 cells lacked CD45RO and underwent positive selection for CCR7, leaving out terminally differentiated effector memory CD45RA+ cells. Concerning this clone itself: Its antigen is unknown.

The authors ran the assay at deep level. Repertoires were generated with immunoSEQ multiplex PCR, while TCRdb's copy carries only in-frame clones and drops some. The data show about 590,000 clones, around 95% seen once. Sequencing was done on a sample of naive CD8+ T cells sorted from blood. This sequence was found in a woman in her twenties or thirties in good health.

In nucleotides, the CDR3 is TGTGCCAGCAGTCCAAACAAACTCGGTACGCAGTATTTT. Protein: CASSPNKLGTQYF. The gene calls are TRBV28 and TRBJ2-3; D not certain. Germline V gene data show CDR1 as MDHEN and CDR2 as SYDVKM. The CDR3 contains 13 residues. The V end lost 5 bases, the J end lost 8 bases, and 14 bases lay between the germline ends.